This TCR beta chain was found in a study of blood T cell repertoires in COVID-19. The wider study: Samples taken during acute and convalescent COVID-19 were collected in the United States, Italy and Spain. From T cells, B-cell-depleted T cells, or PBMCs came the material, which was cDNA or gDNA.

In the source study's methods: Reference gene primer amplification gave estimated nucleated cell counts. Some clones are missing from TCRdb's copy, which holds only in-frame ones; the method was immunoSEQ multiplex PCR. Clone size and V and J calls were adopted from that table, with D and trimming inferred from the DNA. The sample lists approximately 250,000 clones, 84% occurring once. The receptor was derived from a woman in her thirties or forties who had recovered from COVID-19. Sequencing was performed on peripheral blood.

For the CDR3, the DNA is TGCGCCAGCAGCCTTGAGCAGGGTTCCTATAATTCACCCCTCCACTTT. Its translation: CASSLEQGSYNSPLHF. The rearrangement joins TRBV4-1 to TRBJ1-6, with D possibly being TRBD1 (5 bases). V lost 4 bases, J lost 1 base, and 11 bases lay in between. The CDR3 has 16 residues. Germline values: CDR1 MGHRA, CDR2 YSYEKL.